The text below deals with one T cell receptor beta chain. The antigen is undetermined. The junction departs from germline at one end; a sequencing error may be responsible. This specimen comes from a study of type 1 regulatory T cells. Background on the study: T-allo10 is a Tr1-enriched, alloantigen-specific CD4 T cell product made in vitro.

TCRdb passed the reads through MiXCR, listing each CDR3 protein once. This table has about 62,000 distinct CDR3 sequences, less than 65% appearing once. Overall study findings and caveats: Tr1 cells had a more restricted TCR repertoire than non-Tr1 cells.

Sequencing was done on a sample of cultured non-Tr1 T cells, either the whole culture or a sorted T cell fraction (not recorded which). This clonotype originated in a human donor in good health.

The CDR3 sequence: CASSGGAGHSHNEQFF. DNA of the CDR3: TGTGCCAGCAGCGGAGGGGCGGGACACTCCCACAATGAGCAGTTCTTC. The chain combines TRBV11-2 with TRBJ2-1; D might be TRBD1 or TRBD2, each matching 6 bases. Germline CDR1 reads SGHAT; CDR2 reads FQNNGV. The CDR3 spans 16 residues.